This T cell receptor beta chain is from a study of low-dose radiotherapy and immunotherapy resistance in tumors. As for time point: before trial treatment. Alpha and beta chains were covered, as first-strand cDNA relied on TRAV- and TRBV-specific primers. TCR amplification ran approximately 22 PCR cycles using constant-region and V-primer adapter primers. Each CDR3 protein is one row after TCRdb ran MiXCR on the reads. This table holds about 39,000 distinct CDR3 sequences, roughly 31% found once. This clonotype was counted many times. V was pared by 2 bases and J by 5 bases, with 10 bases of the junction left unmatched. CDR3 length: 17 amino acids.

V gene TRBV12-3 or TRBV12-4 combines with J gene TRBJ2-5; TRBD2 matches 11 bases. This TCR derives from a male donor with gallbladder cancer. The sample here was PBMCs, taken before treatment. The CDR3 loop reads CASSLSSGGSRKETQYF. In DNA, the CDR3 is TGTGCCAGCAGTTTATCTAGCGGGGGGTCTAGGAAGGAGACCCAGTACTTC.